This T cell receptor (beta chain) was recovered during a study of shared clonotypes between healthy human individuals. On the study more broadly: Per donor, three plates held CD4 naive cells, three held CD4 memory, two held CD8 naive and one held CD8 memory. Broader study findings: Sampling covered nothing but blood. Tissue TCR repertoires likely differ from those found in blood.

Repertoires were generated with immunoSEQ multiplex PCR, while TCRdb's copy carries only in-frame clones and drops some. The sample contains around 370,000 clones, approximately 96% of which appear only once. This CDR3 region has 13 residues. V lost 3 bases and J lost 0, with 6 bases in between. Germline loops: CDR1 GTSNPN, CDR2 SVGIG (reference sequence). On this clone: Its matching antigen is unknown.

CD8 memory cells included CD45RO+ cells plus CCR7-negative CD45RA+ TemRA cells. This sequence originates from a man aged 25-45 years in good health. The V gene is TRBV30, the J gene TRBJ1-3; D ambiguous. The material sequenced was memory CD8+ T cells sorted from blood. Regarding subset: CD45RO+ cells pooled with CCR7-negative TemRA cells. Here the CDR3 DNA reads TGTGCCTGGAGGGTGAGCTCTGGAAACACCATATATTTT. It translates to CAWRVSSGNTIYF.